Sequencing of this TCR beta chain was carried out in a study of OX40 agonist ivuxolimab in advanced cancers. As concerns this clone: The antigen remains unidentified.

The V gene's germline CDR1 is MNHEY and CDR2 SMNVEV (reference sequence). V lost 7 bases, J lost 6 bases, and 7 bases stayed unmatched. The CDR3 consists of 14 residues. Clones were sequenced by immunoSEQ multiplex PCR, and TCRdb holds only the in-frame ones, with some missing. The sample lists more than 65,000 clones, 81% occurring once. Study-wide results and limits: No antigen was identified for the clonally expanded peripheral T cells. Nonresponders, in some cases, also had low normalized T-cell clonal expansion.

The chain uses TRBV27 and TRBJ1-2, with 11 bases aligning to TRBD1. Here the sequenced sample was CD4+ or CD8+ T cells sorted from blood, taken in a trial of the OX40 agonist ivuxolimab. The receptor was isolated from an adult with an advanced solid tumor such as melanoma, head and neck, liver or kidney cancer. CDR3 amino acids: CASTSGDRGDGYTF. The CDR3 DNA is TGTGCCAGCACCTCCGGGGACAGGGGGGATGGCTACACCTTC.